These 3 T cell receptor beta chains were all obtained from the same sample, sequenced in a study of T cell responses to AZD1222 COVID-19 vaccine. TCRdb keeps only in-frame clones here, not all; method: immunoSEQ multiplex PCR. The sample lists some 190,000 clones, about 90% occurring once. The input for sequencing was peripheral blood, taken 28 days after the second AZD1222 dose. These receptors all stem from an adult who received the AZD1222 COVID-19 vaccine.

The gene calls are TRBV7-2 and TRBJ1-4, with a tentative D call TRBD1 (5 bases). V lost 8 bases to trimming and J lost 3 bases, with 10 bases between them. There are 13 residues in the CDR3. The germline CDR1 and CDR2 sequences are SGHTA and FQGNSA. The CDR3 DNA follows: TGTGCCAGCCGGGGGGGTGCTAATGAAAAACTGTTTTTT. This encodes CASRGGANEKLFF.

This rearrangement joins TRBV5-4 to TRBJ2-7, with 8 positions matching TRBD2. Germline V gene data show CDR1 as SGHNT and CDR2 as YYREEE (reference sequence). CDR3 length: 15 amino acids. Trimming took 0 bases from V and 2 from J; bases not matched to a gene: 4. The CDR3 bases are TGTGCCAGCAGCTTGGCTAGCGGGCCGACCTACGAGCAGTACTTC. This translates into CASSLASGPTYEQYF.

The chain is built from TRBV4-1 and TRBJ2-7; 9 bases are shared with TRBD1. V gave up 2 bases and J gave up 4 bases; unmatched junction bases: 9. The CDR3 is 16 amino acids. Per the germline V gene, CDR1 is MGHRA and CDR2 is YSYEKL. In DNA, the CDR3 is TGCGCCAGCAGCCAAACCCGGGACAGGGAGAGGTACGAGCAGTACTTC. It specifies CASSQTRDRERYEQYF.